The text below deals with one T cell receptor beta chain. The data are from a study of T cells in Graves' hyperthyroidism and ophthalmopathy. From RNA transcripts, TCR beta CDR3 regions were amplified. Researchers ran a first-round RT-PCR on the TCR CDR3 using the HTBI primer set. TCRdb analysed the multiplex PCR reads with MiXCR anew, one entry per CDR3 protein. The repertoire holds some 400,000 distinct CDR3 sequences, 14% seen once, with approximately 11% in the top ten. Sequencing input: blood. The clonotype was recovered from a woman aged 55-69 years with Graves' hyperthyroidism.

The CDR3 region has the DNA TGTGCCAGCAGTTACTCGAGCGGGATCTATGGCTACACCTTC. Translated: CASSYSSGIYGYTF. J is TRBJ1-2 and V is TRBV6-5; D remains ambiguous. The V gene's germline CDR1 is MNHEY and CDR2 SVGAGI. V was clipped by 0 bases and J by 4 bases, with 9 bases between them. The CDR3 consists of 14 residues.